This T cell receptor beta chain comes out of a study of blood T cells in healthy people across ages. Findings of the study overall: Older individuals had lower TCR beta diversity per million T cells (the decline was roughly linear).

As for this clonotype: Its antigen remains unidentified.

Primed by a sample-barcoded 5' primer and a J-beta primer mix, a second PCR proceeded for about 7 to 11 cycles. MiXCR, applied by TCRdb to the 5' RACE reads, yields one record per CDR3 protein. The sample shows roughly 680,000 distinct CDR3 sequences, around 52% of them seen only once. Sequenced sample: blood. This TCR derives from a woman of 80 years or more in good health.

For the CDR3, the DNA is TGCAGCGTTGGGCCCGACAGGGGGCTTCAGCCCCAGCATTTT. Translation: CSVGPDRGLQPQHF. This rearrangement joins TRBV29-1 to TRBJ1-5, with 10 bases aligning to TRBD1. The CDR3 has 14 residues. Germline CDR1 reads SQVTM; CDR2 reads ANQGSEA. Trimming cost V 4 bases and J 6 bases; bases outside gene matches: 6. The full variable domain, with the rest looked up from reference TRBV29-1 and TRBJ1-5, is SAVISQKPSRDICQRGTSLTIQCQVDSQVTMMFWYRQQPGQSLTLIATANQGSEATYESGFVIDKFPISRPNLTFSTLTVSNMSPEDSSIYLCSVGPDRGLQPQHFGDGTRLSIL.